Listed below are T cell receptor beta chains from one sample, sequenced in a study of tumor and adjacent non-tumor tissue in lung cancer. In TCRdb, the multiplex PCR reads were re-called with MiXCR into one record per CDR3 protein. The repertoire consists of fewer than 80,000 distinct CDR3 sequences, with 55% to 70% occurring once and the leading ten covering over 10%. Material: lung tumor tissue. The origin of the receptors is a woman in her seventies with non-small cell lung cancer. CDR3s include the opening cysteine and the closing phenylalanine or tryptophan. A D gene is named only where the DNA matches it firmly. The size entry is marked missing in some rows and otherwise reads once, few, many or a size class.

CDR3nt	CDR3aa	abundance	v_gene	j_gene	d_gene	len
TGTGCCAGCAGTTACAACGGGCGGACGGATAATTATAGCAATCAGCCCCAGCATTTT	CASSYNGRTDNYSNQPQHF	.	TRBV6-2/TRBV6-3	TRBJ1-5	.	19
TGTGCCAGCAGCTCCGGGACTAGCGGGGCTCAGCAGTATTTT	CASSSGTSGAQQYF	.	TRBV7-3	TRBJ2-3	TRBD2	14
TGTGCCACCAGCTTTAGGGTAACCGGAAACACCATATATTTT	CATSFRVTGNTIYF	.	TRBV7-8	TRBJ1-3	.	14
TGTGCCAGCAGCCGAGAGATGGGGTACTCCTACGAGCAGTACTTC	CASSREMGYSYEQYF	many	TRBV6-2/TRBV6-3	TRBJ2-7	.	15
TGTGACACCGGGAGCGGGGGGATAGATACGCAGTATTTT	CDTGSGGIDTQYF	once	TRBV2	TRBJ2-3	TRBD2	13
TGTGTCAGCAGTGAGGTGCGGAAAGATACGCAGTATTTT	CVSSEVRKDTQYF	.	TRBV6-1	TRBJ2-3	.	13
TGTGCCAGCAGCTTGGGAAACGGACAGGTTAATGAAAAACTGTTTTTT	CASSLGNGQVNEKLFF	.	TRBV7-9	TRBJ1-4	TRBD1	16
TGCGCCAGCAGCTTGGTTTTAGCGGGAGGCGACGAGCAGTACTTC	CASSLVLAGGDEQYF	many	TRBV5-1	TRBJ2-7	TRBD2	15
TGTGCCAGCAGCCCCCCCACAGGGGCGAACACCGGGGAGCTGTTTTTT	CASSPPTGANTGELFF	.	TRBV11-2	TRBJ2-2	TRBD1	16
TGTGCCAGCAGCCCGGCAGGGTTAGGGGCAGGGGGCACAGATACGCAGTATTTT	CASSPAGLGAGGTDTQYF	many	TRBV5-4	TRBJ2-3	.	18